This T cell receptor beta chain was sequenced in a study of control samples from healthy donors and cancer patients. This CDR3 is 17 amino acids long. The V end lost 4 bases, the J end lost 5 bases, and 21 bases lay between the germline ends. Germline V gene lookup returns CDR1 MNHEY and CDR2 SMNVEV (reference sequence). Sequencing was performed with immunoSEQ multiplex PCR; in TCRdb, only in-frame clones are kept and a portion is missing. The table shows approximately 110,000 clones, with roughly 89% occurring only once. This chain joins TRBV27 and TRBJ1-3, with D possibly matching TRBD1 (6 bases). Sequencing input: blood. The receptor was derived from a woman aged 50 to 60 in good health. DNA for the CDR3: TGTGCCAGCAGTTCTGGGGGGAGCGGGGGCCTGAGAAACACCATATATTTT. It specifies CASSSGGSGGLRNTIYF.